The 23 T cell receptor beta chains in this list originate from one sample, sequenced in a study of multiple sclerosis patients with progressive multifocal leukoencephalopathy. Time point indicated: time of PML onset. This table comes from immunoSEQ multiplex PCR, and its TCRdb copy is limited to in-frame clones, with some not included. The sample has more than 30,000 clones; roughly 87% are singletons. The material was PBMCs, obtained from a patient treated with natalizumab. These TCRs come from a woman in her thirties or forties with progressive multifocal leukoencephalopathy.

The gene calls are TRBV11-1 and TRBJ2-3; D not resolved. The CDR3 is 14 amino acids. V was pared by 3 bases and J by 2 bases, with 9 bases between. Germline V gene lookup returns CDR1 SGHAT and CDR2 FQDESV (reference sequence). The CDR3 region is CASSFGVSTDTQYF. Written as DNA, the CDR3 is TGTGCCAGCAGCTTTGGGGTTTCCACAGATACGCAGTATTTT.

This clone was found once. The rearrangement joins TRBV29-1 to TRBJ1-3; 11 bases align to TRBD1. Unmatched junction bases numbered 5, after V lost 3 bases and J lost 4 bases. The CDR3 is 15 amino acids. Germline V gene sequence: CDR1 SQVTM, CDR2 ANQGSEA. CDR3 protein: CSVDVGQGAGNTIYF. CDR3 nucleotide sequence: TGCAGCGTTGACGTAGGACAGGGGGCAGGAAACACCATATATTTT. Variable domain in full (rest from reference TRBV29-1 and TRBJ1-3): SAVISQKPSRDICQRGTSLTIQCQVDSQVTMMFWYRQQPGQSLTLIATANQGSEATYESGFVIDKFPISRPNLTFSTLTVSNMSPEDSSIYLCSVDVGQGAGNTIYFGEGSWLTVV.

The genes are TRBV11-3 and TRBJ2-5; 14 bases agree with TRBD2. Germline V gene lookup returns CDR1 SGHNT and CDR2 YENEEA. The CDR3 runs 16 residues. J lost 5 bases, V lost 5 bases, and 7 bases had no gene match. The CDR3 reads CASSKGLAGDAETQYF. CDR3 DNA sequence: TGTGCCAGCAGCAAGGGACTAGCGGGAGATGCTGAGACCCAGTACTTC.

CDR3 nucleotide sequence: TGTGCCAGCAGCCAAGTTACTAACTATGGCTACACCTTC. Its protein is CASSQVTNYGYTF. The rearrangement joins TRBV28 to TRBJ1-2; no reliable D call. V shed 6 bases and J shed 0 bases, with 8 bases lying between them. The CDR3 consists of 13 residues. Germline values: CDR1 MDHEN, CDR2 SYDVKM.

The CDR3 loop reads CASSGGGVRVTEAFF. The CDR3 coding sequence is TGTGCCAGCAGCGGAGGGGGGGTTCGGGTCACTGAAGCTTTCTTT. The chain carries TRBV7-2 and TRBJ1-1; weak D call: TRBD1 (6 bases). The germline CDR1 and CDR2 sequences are SGHTA and FQGNSA. CDR3 size: 15 residues. V dropped 5 bases and J dropped 4 bases, with 17 bases sitting between them.

The chain has TRBV30 and TRBJ1-1; D ambiguous. The V and J ends lost 0 bases and 0 bases respectively, with 8 bases between them. This CDR3 has 14 amino acids. Germline V lookup: CDR1 GTSNPN, CDR2 SVGIG (reference sequence). In DNA form, the CDR3 reads TGTGCCTGGAGTGTACGGGCACTGAACACTGAAGCTTTCTTT. Amino acids: CAWSVRALNTEAFF.

This clone appeared a few times. The chain combines TRBV21-1 with TRBJ2-7; TRBD2, as called in the table, went unchecked against the DNA. TRBV21-1 represents a pseudogene. This CDR3 comprises 12 residues. The CDR3 bases are TGTGCCACCCCGGGAAGGTCCTCCGAGCAGTACTTC. Translated, it gives CATPGRSSEQYF.

The chain is built from TRBV10-3 and TRBJ2-7; a possible D gene is TRBD2 (5 bases). Per the germline V gene, CDR1 is ENHRY and CDR2 is SYGVKD. The CDR3 spans 16 residues. The germline V and J ends were trimmed by 0 bases and 6 bases, with 18 bases remaining between them. The CDR3 DNA follows: TGTGCCATCAGTGAGTCGGCCTCACGGGGTACGGGCGAGCAGTACTTC. This codes for CAISESASRGTGEQYF.

The rearrangement uses TRBV19 and TRBJ2-6; 9 bases line up with TRBD1. V shed 0 bases and J 3 bases; nucleotides not matched to a gene: 3. The CDR3 spans 17 residues. The germline CDR1 and CDR2 sequences are LNHDA and SQIVND (reference sequence). CDR3 DNA: TGTGCCAGTAGTATAGACGACAGGGGGATTGGGGCCAACGTCCTGACTTTC. It is translated as CASSIDDRGIGANVLTF.

This chain connects TRBV18 to TRBJ1-2; D unclear. V lost 2 bases and J lost 2, with 12 bases in between. The CDR3 consists of 15 residues. Germline V gene sequence: CDR1 KGHSH, CDR2 LQKENI. This CDR3 is CASSPVTQLNYGYTF. CDR3 DNA: TGTGCCAGCTCACCAGTTACTCAATTAAACTATGGCTACACCTTC.

In its sample, this clone was seen once. The chain has TRBV4-1 and TRBJ2-2; 10 bases match TRBD2. CDR1 MGHRA and CDR2 YSYEKL come from the germline V gene. J was trimmed by 7 bases and V by 1 base; bases with no gene match: 12. The CDR3 sequence is 18 residues long. The CDR3 nucleotides read TGCGCCAGCAGCCAAGGGTGGCTCGGGGCTAGCGGGGGCGGGGAGCTGTTTTTT. Translating gives CASSQGWLGASGGGELFF.

The genes are TRBV25-1 and TRBJ1-2; D uncertain. V was trimmed by 8 bases and J by 8 bases, leaving 15 bases between them. The CDR3 totals 12 residues. The germline V gene has CDR1 MGHDK and CDR2 SYGVNS. CDR3 DNA sequence: TGTGCCAGCTTCTCGCTAGTTGGAGGCTACACCTTC. The encoded protein is CASFSLVGGYTF.

V is TRBV7-8 and J is TRBJ2-5; D ambiguous. With 7 bases removed from V and 1 base from J, the gap between germline ends came to 13 bases. CDR1 SGHVS and CDR2 FQNEAQ come from the germline V gene. The CDR3 extends over 14 amino acids. For the CDR3, the DNA is TGTGCCAGCAACCCAGGTGGGATCCAAGAGACCCAGTACTTC. This translates into CASNPGGIQETQYF.

The V call is TRBV10-3, the J call TRBJ2-3, with D hard to call. The germline V gene encodes CDR1 ENHRY and CDR2 SYGVKD. The CDR3 length is 13 residues. V was trimmed by 8 bases and J by 2 bases, leaving 11 bases between them. DNA for the CDR3: TGTGCCATCTCGTCCGGGTACACAGATACGCAGTATTTT. It codes for CAISSGYTDTQYF.

There are a few counts of this clone. V is TRBV19 and J is TRBJ2-7, with D tentatively TRBD1 or TRBD2 (6 bases each). V was pared by 7 bases and J by 6 bases, with 19 bases between. Germline V CDR1 and CDR2: LNHDA, SQIVND (reference sequence). This CDR3 has 14 residues. The CDR3 DNA reads TGTGCCAGTAAGGGGGGACGCCTGGGATCCGAGCAGTACTTC. Translating it yields CASKGGRLGSEQYF. Filled out from reference TRBV19 and TRBJ2-7, the complete variable domain reads DGGITQSPKYLFRKEGQNVTLSCEQNLNHDAMYWYRQDPGQGLRLIYYSQIVNDFQKGDIAEGYSVSREKKESFPLTVTSAQKNPTAFYLCASKGGRLGSEQYFGPGTRLTVT.

The V gene is TRBV4-2, the J gene TRBJ2-1; 11 bases agree with TRBD2. This CDR3 comprises 20 residues. J was trimmed by 0 bases and V by 0 bases; bases with no gene match: 10. Germline V gene data show CDR1 as LGHNA and CDR2 as YNFKEQ. The CDR3 DNA is TGTGCCAGCAGCCAAGATTGGGGACTAGCGGACGTAAGCTCCTACAATGAGCAGTTCTTC. Amino acid sequence: CASSQDWGLADVSSYNEQFF.

This clone was seen a handful of times. The V call is TRBV27, the J call TRBJ1-1; a possible D gene is TRBD1 (6 bases). V was pared by 6 bases and J by 2 bases, with 13 bases between. CDR3 length: 14 residues. The V gene's germline CDR1 is MNHEY and CDR2 SMNVEV (reference sequence). CDR3 residues: CASSPGHGNTEAFF. The CDR3 coding sequence is TGTGCCAGCAGCCCGGGACACGGAAACACTGAAGCTTTCTTT.

The rearrangement joins TRBV6-1 to TRBJ2-7; TRBD2 matches 13 bases. The CDR3 covers 15 residues. V lost 5 bases, J lost 1 base, and 2 bases stayed unmatched. Germline V gene sequence: CDR1 MNHNS, CDR2 SASEGT. This CDR3 is CASSRTSGSSYEQYF. CDR3 sequence (DNA): TGTGCCAGCAGTCGGACTAGCGGGAGTTCCTACGAGCAGTACTTC.

The chain combines TRBV30 with TRBJ2-1; TRBD2 matches 13 bases. The junction had 4 bases not matched to a gene; V was cut back by 3 bases and J by 5 bases. There are 15 residues in the CDR3. The germline gives CDR1 GTSNPN, CDR2 SVGIG (reference sequence). The CDR3 loop reads CAWSVTSGRDNEQFF. In DNA, the CDR3 is TGTGCCTGGAGCGTAACTAGCGGGAGGGACAATGAGCAGTTCTTC.

As to this clone: The junction shows a germline mismatch at one end, possibly a read error. This rearrangement joins TRBV7-2 to TRBJ2-7; D uncertain. The CDR3 sequence is 14 residues long. The germline V gene has CDR1 SGHTA and CDR2 FQGNSA. The CDR3 protein is CAGSPAQTSYEQYF. CDR3 coding DNA: TGTGCCGGCAGCCCCGCTCAGACCTCCTACGAGCAGTACTTC.

The rearrangement uses TRBV4-2 and TRBJ1-2; the D gene is possibly TRBD1 (5 bases). There are 15 residues in the CDR3. V was pared by 0 bases and J by 5 bases, with 13 bases between. Germline V CDR1 and CDR2: LGHNA, YNFKEQ. CDR3 in DNA: TGTGCCAGCAGCCAAGACACAGGTTTACTTTATGGCTACACCTTC. It yields the protein CASSQDTGLLYGYTF.

A single count supports this clone. The chain recombines TRBV4-3 with TRBJ2-5; maybe TRBD2 (5 bases). Trimming took off 0 bases at V and 0 bases at J, with 5 bases between the two ends. The CDR3 totals 14 residues. Germline V CDR1 and CDR2: LGHNA, YSLEER. The CDR3 nucleotides read TGCGCCAGCAGCCAAGAGAGGGACCAAGAGACCCAGTACTTC. Encoded protein: CASSQERDQETQYF.

The CDR3, as DNA: TGTGCCAGCAGCCCTGCGAGGTCAGATACGCAGTATTTT. Translated, it gives CASSPARSDTQYF. The chain recombines TRBV2 with TRBJ2-3, with D unresolved. Germline V CDR1 and CDR2: SNHLY, FYNNEI. This CDR3 has 13 residues. V lost 6 bases, J lost 4 bases, and 11 bases lay in between.